This T cell receptor (beta chain) stems from a study of cytomegalovirus exposure and HLA in healthy donors. Notes on the study in general: Three CMV-associated chains were confirmed in vitro to be specific for CMV antigens. One cluster of highly shared sequence variants probably arose as a sequencing artifact.

As for this clone: Its antigen is not identified.

The PCR employed 60 Vbeta primers together with 13 Jbeta primers. Libraries were prepared by immunoSEQ multiplex PCR; TCRdb keeps only in-frame clonotypes and omits some of them. This sample has some 190,000 clones, with roughly three quarters found just once. The CDR3 has 13 amino acids. The V gene lost 3 bases and the J gene lost 2 bases, with 8 bases spanning the gap. Germline V lookup: CDR1 SGDLS, CDR2 YYNGEE. The source is a woman between 50 and 59 years old in good health and CMV-seronegative. The chain combines TRBV9 with TRBJ1-1; D may be TRBD1 (5 bases). Material: PBMCs. The CDR3 sequence: CASSAGGNTEAFF. In DNA, the CDR3 is TGTGCCAGCAGCGCGGGGGGTAACACTGAAGCTTTCTTT.